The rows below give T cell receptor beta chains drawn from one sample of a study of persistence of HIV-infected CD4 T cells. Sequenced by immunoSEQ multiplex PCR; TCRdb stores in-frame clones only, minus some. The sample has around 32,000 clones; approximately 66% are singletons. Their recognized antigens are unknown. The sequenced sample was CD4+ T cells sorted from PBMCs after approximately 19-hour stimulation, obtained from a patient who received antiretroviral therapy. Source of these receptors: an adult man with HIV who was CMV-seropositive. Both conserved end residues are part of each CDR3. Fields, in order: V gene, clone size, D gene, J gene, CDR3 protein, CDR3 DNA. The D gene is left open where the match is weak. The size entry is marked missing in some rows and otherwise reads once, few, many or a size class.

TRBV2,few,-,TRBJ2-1,CASSADSYNEQFF,TGTGCCAGCAGTGCGGACAGCTACAATGAGCAGTTCTTC
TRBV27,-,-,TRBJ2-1,CASSPTSRMSYNEQFF,TGTGCCAGCAGCCCTACTAGCAGGATGTCCTACAATGAGCAGTTCTTC
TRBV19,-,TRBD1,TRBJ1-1,CASSRAPRDRANTEAFF,TGTGCCAGTAGTCGAGCTCCCAGGGACAGGGCGAACACTGAAGCTTTCTTT
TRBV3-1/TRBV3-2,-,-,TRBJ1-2,CASSPSRTQGIRYTF,TGTGCCAGCAGCCCAAGCAGGACCCAAGGAATTCGCTACACCTTC
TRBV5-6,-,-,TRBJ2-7,CASSLGREWRQYF,TGTGCCAGCAGCTTAGGAAGGGAATGGAGGCAGTACTTC
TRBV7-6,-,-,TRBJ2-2,CASSSAAGELFF,TGTGCCAGCAGCTCAGCCGCTGGGGAGCTGTTTTTT
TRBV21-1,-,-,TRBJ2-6,CASSKFIRPGRESGANVLTF,TGTGCCAGCAGCAAATTCATCAGACCCGGGAGGGAGTCTGGGGCCAACGTCCTGACTTTC
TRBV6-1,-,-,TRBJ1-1,CASSEYVKNTEAFF,TGTGCCAGCAGTGAATATGTGAAGAACACTGAAGCTTTCTTT
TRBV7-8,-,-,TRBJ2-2,CASTPGARNTGELFF,TGTGCCAGCACTCCAGGGGCCCGGAACACCGGGGAGCTGTTCTTT
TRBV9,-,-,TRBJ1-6,CASSVRQFNSPLHF,TGTGCCAGCAGCGTACGACAGTTTAATTCACCCCTCCACTTT
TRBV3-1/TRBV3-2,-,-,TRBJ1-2,CASSQESGGSGDYTF,TGTGCCAGCAGCCAAGAATCCGGGGGCAGCGGTGACTACACCTTC
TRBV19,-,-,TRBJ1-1,CASSTSLTEAFF,TGTGCCAGTAGTACCTCCTTGACTGAAGCTTTCTTT
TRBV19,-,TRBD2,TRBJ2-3,CASSLRGLAASDTQYF,TGTGCCAGTAGTTTGAGGGGACTAGCGGCCTCAGATACGCAGTATTTT
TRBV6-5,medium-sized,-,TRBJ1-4,CASRDDPAREKLFF,TGTGCCAGCAGGGACGACCCAGCCCGGGAAAAACTGTTTTTT
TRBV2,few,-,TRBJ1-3,CASSVLPPGTGNTIYF,TGTGCCAGCAGTGTGTTACCACCAGGGACTGGAAACACCATATATTTT
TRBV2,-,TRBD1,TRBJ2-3,CASNRRTGFTDTQYF,TGTGCCAGCAACAGAAGGACAGGGTTCACAGATACGCAGTATTTT
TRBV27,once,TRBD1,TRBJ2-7,CASSPLPGTVGNYEQYF,TGTGCCAGCAGTCCTCTCCCGGGGACAGTCGGTAACTACGAGCAGTACTTC
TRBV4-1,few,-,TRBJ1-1,CASSQDPGTANLNTEAFF,TGCGCCAGCAGCCAAGACCCAGGGACCGCTAATTTGAACACTGAAGCTTTCTTT
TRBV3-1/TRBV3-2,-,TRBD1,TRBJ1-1,CASSRGTALPMNTEAFF,TGTGCCAGCAGCCGAGGGACAGCCCTTCCCATGAACACTGAAGCTTTCTTT
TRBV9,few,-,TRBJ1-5,CASSVGTVGQPQHF,TGTGCCAGCAGCGTAGGGACGGTGGGTCAGCCCCAGCATTTT
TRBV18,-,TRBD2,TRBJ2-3,CASSPLAGGRSDTQYF,TGTGCCAGCTCACCTCTAGCGGGGGGGCGGTCAGATACGCAGTATTTT
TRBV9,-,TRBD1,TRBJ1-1,CASSVEDRAGDKEAFF,TGTGCCAGCAGCGTAGAGGACAGGGCAGGAGACAAAGAAGCTTTCTTT
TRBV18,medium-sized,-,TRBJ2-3,CASSLTRTEHTDTQYF,TGTGCCAGCTCACTGACTCGGACGGAGCACACAGATACGCAGTATTTT
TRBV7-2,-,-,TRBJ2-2,CASSSQGWNTGELFF,TGTGCCAGCAGCTCACAGGGATGGAACACCGGGGAGCTGTTTTTT
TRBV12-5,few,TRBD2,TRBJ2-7,CAASQRRGVYEQYF,TGTGCTGCCTCACAGAGGCGGGGGGTCTACGAGCAGTACTTC
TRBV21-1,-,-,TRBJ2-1,CASSEDGLHEQFF,TGTGCCAGCAGCGAAGACGGTTTACATGAGCAGTTCTTC
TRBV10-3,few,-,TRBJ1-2,CAISEDRSYTF,TGTGCCATCAGTGAGGACCGTAGCTACACCTTC
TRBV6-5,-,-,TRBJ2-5,CASSKGGAQETQYF,TGTGCCAGCAGCAAGGGGGGGGCTCAAGAGACCCAGTACTTC
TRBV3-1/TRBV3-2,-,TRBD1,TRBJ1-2,CASSPGTGDQGGYTF,TGTGCCAGCAGCCCGGGGACAGGGGATCAAGGTGGCTACACCTTC
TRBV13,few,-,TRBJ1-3,CASLRGNGNTIYF,TGTGCCAGCCTCAGAGGAAATGGAAACACCATATATTTT
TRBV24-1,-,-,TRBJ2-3,CATSDPGPRADTQYF,TGTGCCACCAGTGACCCGGGCCCGAGGGCAGATACGCAGTATTTT
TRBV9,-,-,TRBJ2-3,CASSFSGDTQYF,TGTGCCAGCAGCTTCTCAGGAGATACGCAGTATTTT
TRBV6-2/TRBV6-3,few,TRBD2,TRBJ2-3,CASSYGASGGATDTQYF,TGTGCCAGCAGTTATGGAGCTAGCGGGGGGGCCACAGATACGCAGTATTTT
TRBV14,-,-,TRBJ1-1,CASSQDMGGAARAFF,TGTGCCAGCAGCCAAGATATGGGAGGGGCCGCCCGAGCTTTCTTT
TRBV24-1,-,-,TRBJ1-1,CATSDPSGEGGSAFF,TGTGCCACCAGTGACCCTAGTGGAGAGGGAGGTTCGGCTTTCTTT
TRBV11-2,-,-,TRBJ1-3,CASSPGAASGNTIYF,TGTGCCAGCAGCCCAGGGGCTGCCTCTGGAAACACCATATATTTT
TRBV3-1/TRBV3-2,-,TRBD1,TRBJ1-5,CASSQEGQGRSQPQHF,TGTGCCAGCAGCCAAGAGGGACAGGGTAGGAGTCAGCCCCAGCATTTT
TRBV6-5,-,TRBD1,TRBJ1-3,CASSFGTGTGNTIYF,TGTGCCAGCAGTTTCGGGACAGGGACTGGAAACACCATATATTTT
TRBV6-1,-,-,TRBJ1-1,CASSESNLNTEAFF,TGTGCCAGCAGTGAAAGTAATCTGAACACTGAAGCTTTCTTT
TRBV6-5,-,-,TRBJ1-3,CASSPYGGNTIYF,TGTGCCAGCAGTCCCTACGGTGGAAACACCATATATTTT
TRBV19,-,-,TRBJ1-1,CASSQNSPPAFF,TGTGCCAGTAGCCAGAACAGCCCCCCAGCTTTCTTT
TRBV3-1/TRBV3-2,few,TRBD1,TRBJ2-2,CASSQAPGQGALPNTGELFF,TGTGCCAGCAGCCAAGCGCCGGGACAGGGGGCACTCCCGAACACCGGGGAGCTGTTTTTT
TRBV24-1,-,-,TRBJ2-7,CATSGGSYEQYF,TGTGCCACCAGTGGCGGCTCCTACGAGCAGTACTTC
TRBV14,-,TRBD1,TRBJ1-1,CASSLPGTGAINTEAFF,TGTGCCAGCAGCCTTCCCGGGACAGGGGCCATTAACACTGAAGCTTTCTTT
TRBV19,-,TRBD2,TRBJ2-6,CASSTLPGGGLSSGANVLTF,TGTGCCAGTAGTACTCTCCCCGGGGGGGGGCTGAGCTCTGGGGCCAACGTCCTGACTTTC
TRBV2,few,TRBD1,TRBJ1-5,CASRDGTASNQPQHF,TGTGCCAGCAGGGACGGGACAGCTAGCAATCAGCCCCAGCATTTT
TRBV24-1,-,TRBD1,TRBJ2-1,CATSDRDRGSDEQFF,TGTGCCACCAGTGACAGGGACAGGGGTAGCGATGAGCAGTTCTTC
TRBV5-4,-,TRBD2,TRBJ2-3,CASSPGLAGGQDTQYF,TGTGCCAGCAGCCCAGGACTAGCGGGGGGGCAAGATACGCAGTATTTT
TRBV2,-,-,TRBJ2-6,CASSEAGRAGANVLTF,TGTGCCAGCAGTGAAGCTGGACGGGCTGGGGCCAACGTCCTGACTTTC
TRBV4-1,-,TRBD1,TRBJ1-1,CASSQQDRESTEAFF,TGCGCCAGCAGCCAACAAGACAGGGAGAGCACTGAAGCTTTCTTT
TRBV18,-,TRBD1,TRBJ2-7,CASSPGTAYEQYF,TGTGCCAGCTCACCCGGGACAGCTTACGAGCAGTACTTC